This T cell receptor (beta chain) was captured by sequencing in a study of T cell responses to AZD1222 COVID-19 vaccine. On this clone itself: Its specificity is not known.

Study-wide points: Vaccine-related CD4 TCRs covered spike, predominating at 160-218 and 743-854. Nearly half of unique spike-specific TCRs reportedly avoided B.1.351 and B.1.1.7 mutated regions. Among the donors, most were white British and more were female, and clonal diversity was possibly underestimated. It was only after the peak T cell response that any repertoires were sampled.

Looked up from germline, CDR1 is SEHNR and CDR2 is FQNEAQ (reference sequence). Trimming stripped 5 bases from V and 9 bases from J, with 8 bases between. The CDR3 runs to 11 residues. Method: immunoSEQ multiplex PCR; TCRdb's copy keeps in-frame clones and lacks some. There are approximately 100,000 clones in the sample; under 95% occur only once, and approximately 1.1% lies in the top ten. The sequences come from peripheral blood, collected on day 0 of AZD1222 vaccination. This TCR derives from an adult in good health. The V and J genes are TRBV7-9 and TRBJ2-1; D is ambiguous. CDR3 sequence (DNA): TGTGCCAGCAGCCTAGGTGGTGAGCAGTTCTTC. Its translation is CASSLGGEQFF.